The present T cell receptor (beta chain) was sequenced within a study of blood T cell repertoires in COVID-19. About the research overall: The United States, Italy and Spain supplied acute and convalescent COVID-19 samples. PBMCs, B-cell-depleted T cells, or T cells provided the cDNA or gDNA that made up the material.

In the authors' workflow: Estimated nucleated cell counts came from reference gene primer amplification. Assay used: immunoSEQ multiplex PCR; TCRdb lists only in-frame clones, some missing. V and J calls and clone size are copied from that table; D and trimming were computed from the DNA. The table lists 150,000 to 200,000 clones, roughly 83% of them singletons. Germline V gene sequence: CDR1 KGHSH, CDR2 LQKENI. V gave up 3 bases and J gave up 5 bases; unmatched junction bases: 0. This CDR3 region has 12 residues. Before being deemed recovered, Cohort 3 donors had two negative PCRs, clearance, or symptom resolution.

The specimen sequenced was PBMCs or T cells enriched from blood (not recorded which). The TCR sequence derives from a woman aged 55-69 years who had recovered from COVID-19. The rearrangement links TRBV18 to TRBJ2-7, with TRBD2 matching 8 bases. Written as DNA, the CDR3 is TGTGCCAGCTCACCGCGGGGGGACGAGCAGTACTTC. It codes for CASSPRGDEQYF.